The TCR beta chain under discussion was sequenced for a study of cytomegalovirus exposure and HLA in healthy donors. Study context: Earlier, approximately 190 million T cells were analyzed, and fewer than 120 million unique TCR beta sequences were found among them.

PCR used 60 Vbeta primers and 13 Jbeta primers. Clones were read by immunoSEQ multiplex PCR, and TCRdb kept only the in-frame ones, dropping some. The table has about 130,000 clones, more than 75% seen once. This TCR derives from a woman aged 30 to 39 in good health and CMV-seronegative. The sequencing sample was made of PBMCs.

DNA for the CDR3: TGTGCCAGCAGTTTATTTAAAAGGGGTGACACTGAAGCTTTCTTT. Protein: CASSLFKRGDTEAFF. The chain couples TRBV27 to TRBJ1-1; tentative D call: TRBD1 (5 bases). The length of the CDR3 is 15 residues. The germline V gene has CDR1 MNHEY and CDR2 SMNVEV (reference sequence). The V end was cut by 1 base, the J end by 3 bases, with 12 bases between.